The rows below give T cell receptor beta chains drawn from one sample of a study of CD4 T cells in lung cancer. Using immunoSEQ multiplex PCR, the repertoire was profiled, and TCRdb retains in-frame clones only, with some absent. The sample shows some 9,300 clones, 50% to 80% of them seen only once. Sequencing used normal lung tissue taken away from the tumor. These TCRs come from a man aged 60 to 75 with non-small cell lung cancer. The CDR3 runs from the conserved cysteine through the conserved F or W. A D gene is named only where the DNA matches it firmly. A row's size may be missing; if present it is once, few, many or a size class.

J | D | V | size | DNA | CDR3
TRBJ2-2 | TRBD1 | TRBV7-2 | . | TGTGCCAGCAGCTTAGATGGACAGGGGACCGGGGAGCTGTTTTTT | CASSLDGQGTGELFF
TRBJ1-1 | . | TRBV5-4 | few | TGTGCCAGCAGCTTTCAGGGCTTGAACACTGAAGCTTTCTTT | CASSFQGLNTEAFF
TRBJ1-1 | . | TRBV2 | . | TGTGCCAGCAGTGGGCGGATTGAAGCTTTCTTT | CASSGRIEAFF
TRBJ1-1 | . | TRBV21-1 | . | TGTGCCAGCAGCAAAGAAAGGACACAGGCAGGCACTGAAGCTTTCTTT | CASSKERTQAGTEAFF
TRBJ1-3 | . | TRBV28 | . | TGTGCCAGCAGTTTATGGGTTAGCTCTGGAAACACCATATATTTT | CASSLWVSSGNTIYF
TRBJ2-3 | . | TRBV7-6 | . | TGTGCCAGCAGCTTAGCCGGAGCAGATACGCAGTATTTT | CASSLAGADTQYF
TRBJ1-4 | . | TRBV6-5 | . | TGTGCCAGCAGTTACGATCAGGGTCCTAATGAAAAACTGTTTTTT | CASSYDQGPNEKLFF
TRBJ2-1 | TRBD2 | TRBV7-4 | . | TGTGCCAGCAGGGGGGGACTAGCGGGAAATGAGCAGTTCTTC | CASRGGLAGNEQFF
TRBJ1-5 | . | TRBV2 | few | TGTGCCAGCAGCTCTGGACTCTTCCAGCCCCAGCATTTT | CASSSGLFQPQHF
TRBJ2-4 | . | TRBV19 | . | TGTGCCAGTAGTCCGGGGACTTCCAGGCTTCAGTACTTC | CASSPGTSRLQYF
TRBJ1-5 | . | TRBV7-3 | . | TGTGCCAGCAGCTCCGGCAGGGATCAGCCCCAGCATTTT | CASSSGRDQPQHF
TRBJ1-5 | TRBD1 | TRBV6-5 | . | TGTGCCAGCAGACCCGACAGGGTAGGGCGTCAGCCCCAGCATTTT | CASRPDRVGRQPQHF
TRBJ1-2 | . | TRBV7-9 | . | TGTGCCAGCAGCTTTCGACAGCCAGAGGAGGGCTACACCTTC | CASSFRQPEEGYTF
TRBJ2-7 | . | TRBV10-3 | . | TGTGCCACCGCCTGGCGGAACTCCTACGAGCAGTACTTC | CATAWRNSYEQYF
TRBJ2-3 | TRBD2 | TRBV5-1 | . | TGCGCCAGCCGGGATGGGACTAGTGGGAGATCAGATACGCAGTATTTT | CASRDGTSGRSDTQYF
TRBJ1-2 | TRBD1 | TRBV18 | . | TGTGCCAGCTCACCTCAGACAGGGACTGGCTACACCTTC | CASSPQTGTGYTF
TRBJ2-7 | TRBD1 | TRBV5-1 | . | TGCGCCAGCAGCTTGGCCCCGGGACAGACCTACGAGCAGTACTTC | CASSLAPGQTYEQYF
TRBJ1-5 | TRBD1 | TRBV28 | . | TGTGCCAGCAGTCGGACAGGACTCAATCAGCCCCAGCATTTT | CASSRTGLNQPQHF
TRBJ2-7 | TRBD2 | TRBV7-6 | . | TGTGCCAGCAGCTCACCATTTATAGCGGGAGTCCACGAGCAGTACTTC | CASSSPFIAGVHEQYF
TRBJ1-2 | . | TRBV6-4 | . | TGTGCCAGCAGTGAATCCCCGGGACAACGGAACTATGGCTACACCTTC | CASSESPGQRNYGYTF
TRBJ2-7 | TRBD2 | TRBV18 | . | TGTGCCAGCTCACCGACTAGCGGGAGTGGCTACGAGCAGTACTTC | CASSPTSGSGYEQYF
TRBJ2-3 | . | TRBV28 | . | TGTGCCAGCTCTACCCAGGGATTAGTAGATACGCAGTATTTT | CASSTQGLVDTQYF
TRBJ1-2 | . | TRBV29-1 | . | TGCAGCGTTGAACCCGGACGTAGGGGCGGCTACACCTTC | CSVEPGRRGGYTF
TRBJ2-5 | . | TRBV11-3 | . | TGTGCCAGCAGCTTGACAGTTTTCCAAGAGACCCAGTACTTC | CASSLTVFQETQYF
TRBJ1-1 | TRBD1 | TRBV6-6 | few | TGTGCCAGCAGGCCTACAGGGGGGTTGAACACTGAAGCTTTCTTT | CASRPTGGLNTEAFF
TRBJ2-7 | TRBD2 | TRBV6-5 | . | TGTGCCAGCAGACGAGCGGGGGCCTACGAGCAGTACTTC | CASRRAGAYEQYF
TRBJ2-3 | . | TRBV20-1 | . | TGCAGTGCTCCAAGAGGAGGTACGCAGTATTTT | CSAPRGGTQYF
TRBJ2-3 | TRBD2 | TRBV5-1 | . | TGCGCCAGCAGCTTGGCGGGTAGCGGGGTGGATACGCAGTATTTT | CASSLAGSGVDTQYF
TRBJ1-1 | . | TRBV29-1 | . | TGCAGCATCCGAGGAGGGACGAACACTGAAGCTTTCTTT | CSIRGGTNTEAFF
TRBJ2-5 | TRBD2 | TRBV4-3 | . | TGCGCCAGCAGCCAAGATTCCACGGGAGGGGCGGGGACCCAGTACTTC | CASSQDSTGGAGTQYF
TRBJ2-7 | . | TRBV18 | few | TGTGCCAGCTCACCAGTGGGCAGGGCCCACGAGCAGTACTTC | CASSPVGRAHEQYF
TRBJ2-5 | . | TRBV21-1 | . | TGTGCCAGCAGCAAAAAGACAGGGGGCCAAGAGACCCAGTACTTC | CASSKKTGGQETQYF
TRBJ2-3 | TRBD1 | TRBV29-1 | . | TGCAGCGTTGGTGGGACAGGGGTTGGAGATACGCAGTATTTT | CSVGGTGVGDTQYF
TRBJ2-1 | . | TRBV9 | few | TGTGCCAGCAGCGTAGCATCTAGCAGCAATGAGCAGTTCTTC | CASSVASSSNEQFF
TRBJ1-3 | . | TRBV30 | . | TGTGCCTGGAGTAAAACAGGGTCTGGAAACACCATATATTTT | CAWSKTGSGNTIYF
TRBJ1-1 | . | TRBV29-1 | medium-sized | TGCAGCGTGCAGACAGTGGAAGCTTTCTTT | CSVQTVEAFF
TRBJ2-7 | TRBD2 | TRBV5-1 | . | TGCGCCAGCAGCGCCTTAGCGGGAGGTCTCGAGCAGTACTTC | CASSALAGGLEQYF
TRBJ1-1 | . | TRBV6-4 | . | TGTGCCAGCAGTTTATCTCCCCGGAACACTGAAGCTTTCTTT | CASSLSPRNTEAFF
TRBJ2-3 | TRBD2 | TRBV4-1 | . | TGCGCCAGCAGTCAGCGGGAATCGGGAGATACGCAGTATTTT | CASSQRESGDTQYF
TRBJ2-5 | . | TRBV28 | . | TGTGCCAGCAGTTTAGTTAACCAAGAGACCCAGTACTTC | CASSLVNQETQYF
TRBJ2-5 | . | TRBV5-4 | . | TGTGCCAGCAGCTTGGCCAGGGAAGAGACCCAGTACTTC | CASSLAREETQYF
TRBJ1-1 | . | TRBV5-1 | . | TGCGCCAGTCGGGGGGGGCAAGGGTACACTGAAGCTTTCTTT | CASRGGQGYTEAFF
TRBJ2-2 | . | TRBV19 | . | TGTGCCAGTACCCCTAGCGTCGGGGACACCGGGGAGCTGTTTTTT | CASTPSVGDTGELFF
TRBJ2-3 | . | TRBV5-6 | once | TGTGCCAGCAGCTCCTTAGATACGCAGTATTTT | CASSSLDTQYF
TRBJ1-2 | . | TRBV9 | . | TGTGCCAGCAGCGAGGGACTCCAAAGCGGCTATGGCTACACCTTC | CASSEGLQSGYGYTF
TRBJ2-2 | TRBD2 | TRBV28 | medium-sized | TGTGCCCTCGCTAGCGGGGCTAACACCGGGGAGCTGTTTTTT | CALASGANTGELFF
TRBJ2-5 | TRBD2 | TRBV7-2 | . | TGTGCCAGCAGCTTAGGTTCGCAGCGGGGAGAGACCCAGTACTTC | CASSLGSQRGETQYF